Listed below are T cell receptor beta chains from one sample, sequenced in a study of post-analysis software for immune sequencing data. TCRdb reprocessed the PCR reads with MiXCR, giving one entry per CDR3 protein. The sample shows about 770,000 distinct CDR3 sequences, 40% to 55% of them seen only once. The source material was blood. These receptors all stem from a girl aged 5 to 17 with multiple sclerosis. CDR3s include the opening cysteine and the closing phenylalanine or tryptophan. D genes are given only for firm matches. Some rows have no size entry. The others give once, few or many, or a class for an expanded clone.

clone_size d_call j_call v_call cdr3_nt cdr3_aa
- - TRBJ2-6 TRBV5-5 TGTGCCAGCAGCTCCGAACCGGGGACTGGGGCCAACGCCCTGACTTTC CASSSEPGTGANALTF
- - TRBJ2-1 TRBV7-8 TGTGCCAGCAGCTTGTTTGCTGGGATGAGCTCCTACAATGAGCAGTTCTTC CASSLFAGMSSYNEQFF
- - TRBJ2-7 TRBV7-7 TGTGCTAGCAGCCCCCTTGGGGAGGACTCCTACGAGCAGTACTTC CASSPLGEDSYEQYF
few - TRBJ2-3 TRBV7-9 TGTGCCAGCAGCCTCGAGGTGGTCTCAGATACGCAGTATTTT CASSLEVVSDTQYF
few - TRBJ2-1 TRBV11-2 TGTGCCAGCAGCATTAGTTTTGAGCAGTTCTTC CASSISFEQFF
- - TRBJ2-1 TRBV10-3 TGTGCCATCAGGATTCAAGGAGAGCAGTTCTTC CAIRIQGEQFF
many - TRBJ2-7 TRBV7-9 TGTGCCAGCAGCAGAACTTACGAGCAGTACTTC CASSRTYEQYF
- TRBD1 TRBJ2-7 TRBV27 TGTGCCAGCAGTCTCCCCGACAGGGTCAACGAGCAGTACTTC CASSLPDRVNEQYF
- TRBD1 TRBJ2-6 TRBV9 TGTGCCAGCAGCGTAGCACCAGGGGGCTCCGCTGGGGCCAACGTCCTGACTTTC CASSVAPGGSAGANVLTF
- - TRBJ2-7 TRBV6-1 TGTGCCAGCAAAGTCTCCGGCGGGATTTCTGGCGAGCAGTACTTC CASKVSGGISGEQYF
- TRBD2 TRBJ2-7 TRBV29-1 TGCAGCGTTGGGTCGAGCGGGAGTGGGGAGCAGTACTTC CSVGSSGSGEQYF
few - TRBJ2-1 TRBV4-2 TGTGCCAGCAGCCAAGATGGGGACAATGAGCAGTTCTTC CASSQDGDNEQFF
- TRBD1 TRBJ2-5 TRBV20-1 TGCAGTGCCCCGGACAGGCAAGAGACCCAGTACTTC CSAPDRQETQYF
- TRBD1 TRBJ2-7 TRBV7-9 TGTGCCAGCAGCTTCGGGACAGGGGATGCCTACGAGCAGTACTTC CASSFGTGDAYEQYF
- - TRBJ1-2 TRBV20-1 TGCAGTGCTAGAGATCCCCCCCTTGATCCGGACAGTCGCCAGGGGGGCTACACCTTC CSARDPPLDPDSRQGGYTF
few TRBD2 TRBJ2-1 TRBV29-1 TGCAGCGTTGGGGTCGGGAGGGCGACCAATGAGCAGTTCTTC CSVGVGRATNEQFF
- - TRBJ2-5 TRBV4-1 TGCGTCAGCAGCCAAGCTTCTGATTTGTACCAAGAGACCCAGTACTTC CVSSQASDLYQETQYF
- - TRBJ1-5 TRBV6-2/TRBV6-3 TGTGCCAGCAGTTACGGTGCGGTTCAGCCCCAGCATTTT CASSYGAVQPQHF
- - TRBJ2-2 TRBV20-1 TGCAGTGCCCAACGGGGGACCCTGAATACCGGGGAGCTGTTTTTT CSAQRGTLNTGELFF
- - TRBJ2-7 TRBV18 TGTGCCAGCTCACCGAAGACATCCGACGAGCAGTACTTC CASSPKTSDEQYF
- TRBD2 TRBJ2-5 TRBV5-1 TGCGCCAGCAGCTTGCGACTAGCCGATCAAGAGACCCAGTACTTC CASSLRLADQETQYF
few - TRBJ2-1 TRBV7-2 TGTGCCAGCAGCTTAAACAGCGTGGTAGGGAATGAGCAGTTCTTC CASSLNSVVGNEQFF
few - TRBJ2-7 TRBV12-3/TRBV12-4 TGTGCCAGCAGTTTAGGGGACCTAACCTACGAGCAGTACTTC CASSLGDLTYEQYF
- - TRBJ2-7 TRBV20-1 TGCAGTGCCGAGAAGGGACACCCGCGGATTCAGTACTTC CSAEKGHPRIQYF
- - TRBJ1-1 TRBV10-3 TGTGCCATCAGTGAGAGAGTTATGGCTGAAGCTTTCTTT CAISERVMAEAFF
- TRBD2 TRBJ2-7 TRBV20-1 TGCAGTGCTAGTCCGACTAGCGGGACCGACGAGCAGTACTTC CSASPTSGTDEQYF
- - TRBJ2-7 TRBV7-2 TGTGCCAGCAGGGCAGGTGTGTGGTCCTACGAGCAGTACTTC CASRAGVWSYEQYF